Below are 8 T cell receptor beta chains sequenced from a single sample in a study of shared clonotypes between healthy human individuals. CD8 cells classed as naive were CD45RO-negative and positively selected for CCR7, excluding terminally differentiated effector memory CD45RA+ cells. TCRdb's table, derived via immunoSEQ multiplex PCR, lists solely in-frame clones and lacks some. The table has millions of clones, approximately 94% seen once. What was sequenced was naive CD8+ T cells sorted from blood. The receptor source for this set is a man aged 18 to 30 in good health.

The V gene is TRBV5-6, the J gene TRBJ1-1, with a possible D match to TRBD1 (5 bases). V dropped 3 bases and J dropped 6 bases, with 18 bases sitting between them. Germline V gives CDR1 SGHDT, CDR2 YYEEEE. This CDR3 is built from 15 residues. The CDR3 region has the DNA TGTGCCAGCAGCTCCATCGGGGGGATGGTCCCTGAAGCTTTCTTT. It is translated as CASSSIGGMVPEAFF.

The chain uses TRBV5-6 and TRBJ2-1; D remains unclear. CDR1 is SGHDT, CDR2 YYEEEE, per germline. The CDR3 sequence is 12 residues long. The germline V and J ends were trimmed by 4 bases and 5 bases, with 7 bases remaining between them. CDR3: CASSLMDNEQFF. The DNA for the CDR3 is TGTGCCAGCAGCCTCATGGACAATGAGCAGTTCTTC.

The CDR3 region is CASSLRPTGPEAFF. In DNA form, the CDR3 reads TGTGCCAGCAGCTTAAGGCCGACAGGGCCTGAAGCTTTCTTT. The chain recombines TRBV7-8 with TRBJ1-1; 7 bases map to TRBD1. V was pared by 2 bases and J by 6 bases, with 6 bases of the junction left unmatched. Germline V gene sequence: CDR1 SGHVS, CDR2 FQNEAQ. The CDR3 has 14 residues.

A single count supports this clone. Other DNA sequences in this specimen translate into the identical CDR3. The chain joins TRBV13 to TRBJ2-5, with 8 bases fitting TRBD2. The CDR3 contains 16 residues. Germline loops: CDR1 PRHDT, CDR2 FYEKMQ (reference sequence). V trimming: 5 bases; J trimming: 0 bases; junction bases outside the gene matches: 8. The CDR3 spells CASSTRLAGNQETQYF. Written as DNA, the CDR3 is TGTGCCAGCAGCACTCGGCTAGCGGGTAACCAAGAGACCCAGTACTTC.

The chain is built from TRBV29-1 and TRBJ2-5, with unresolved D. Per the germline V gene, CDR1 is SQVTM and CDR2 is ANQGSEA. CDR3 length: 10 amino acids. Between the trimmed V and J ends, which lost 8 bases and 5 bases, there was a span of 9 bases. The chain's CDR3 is CSYRRETQYF. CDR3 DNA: TGCAGCTATAGAAGGGAGACCCAGTACTTC. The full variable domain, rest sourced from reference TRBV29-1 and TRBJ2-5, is SAVISQKPSRDICQRGTSLTIQCQVDSQVTMMFWYRQQPGQSLTLIATANQGSEATYESGFVIDKFPISRPNLTFSTLTVSNMSPEDSSIYLCSYRRETQYFGPGTRLLVL.

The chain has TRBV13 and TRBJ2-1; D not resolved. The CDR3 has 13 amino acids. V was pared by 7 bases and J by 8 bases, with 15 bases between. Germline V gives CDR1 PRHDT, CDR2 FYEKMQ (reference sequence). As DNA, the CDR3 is TGTGCCAGCACCAAAGAGATGGGTGATGAGCAGTTCTTC. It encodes CASTKEMGDEQFF.

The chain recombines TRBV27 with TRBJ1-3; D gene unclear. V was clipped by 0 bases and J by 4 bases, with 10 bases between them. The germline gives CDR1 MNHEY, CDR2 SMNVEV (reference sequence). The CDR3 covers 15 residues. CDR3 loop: CASSLSEGLGNTIYF. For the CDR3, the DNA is TGTGCCAGCAGTTTATCAGAAGGGCTAGGAAACACCATATATTTT.

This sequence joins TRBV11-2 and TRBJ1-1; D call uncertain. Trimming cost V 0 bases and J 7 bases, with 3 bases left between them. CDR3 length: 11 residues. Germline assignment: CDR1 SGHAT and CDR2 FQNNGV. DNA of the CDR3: TGTGCCAGCAGCTTAGAACGTGAAGCTTTCTTT. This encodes CASSLEREAFF.